At least ten counts were recorded for the clone carrying this T cell receptor beta chain. Its antigen remains unidentified. Used for diagnoses were clinical symptoms, serum thyroxine and TRAb, thyroid ultrasound and orbital computed tomography. The data belong to a study of T cells in Graves' hyperthyroidism and ophthalmopathy. Study results and limitations: Blood held most thyroid clonotypes expanded above 0.001 frequency. A model using 13 V-J features told ophthalmopathy apart from stable hyperthyroidism. Before onset, by a median of approximately 5.9 months, the model predicted ophthalmopathy.

The CDR3 is 18 amino acids. With V trimmed by 3 bases and J by 1 base, 12 bases remained unmatched. RNA transcripts provided the source from which TCR beta CDR3 regions were amplified. HTBI primers were the set used in a first-round RT-PCR of the TCR CDR3. One entry per CDR3 protein, called by TCRdb with MiXCR from the multiplex PCR reads. This table holds fewer than 300,000 distinct CDR3 sequences, around 15% found once. The sample taken for sequencing was blood. The sequence came from a woman between 45 and 65 years old with Graves' hyperthyroidism that later progressed to Graves' ophthalmopathy. The chain recombines TRBV12-3 or TRBV12-4 with TRBJ2-3; 8 bases agree with TRBD2. The CDR3 loop reads CASSFHVAGGPRTDTQYF. The DNA of the CDR3 is TGTGCCAGCAGTTTCCATGTGGCGGGGGGTCCCCGCACAGATACGCAGTATTTT.